These 30 T cell receptor beta chains were sequenced from one sample in a study of Graves' ophthalmopathy and Graves' hyperthyroidism. The sequenced template was RNA, covering the TCR beta CDR3 region. HTBI primers were used in a first-round RT-PCR, which preceded a second-round multiplex PCR. TCRdb recomputed calls from the multiplex PCR reads with MiXCR, one row per CDR3 protein. The sample lists approximately 160,000 distinct CDR3 sequences; under 45% were seen once. Sequencing was done on a sample of peripheral blood. The receptors were sampled from a man in his thirties or forties with Graves' ophthalmopathy.

This clonotype was seen a handful of times. The genes are TRBV20-1 and TRBJ1-5; D is perhaps TRBD1 (5 bases). The ends were cut back, 4 bases at V and 5 bases at J, with 9 bases in the middle. Germline loops: CDR1 DFQATT, CDR2 SNEGSKA (reference sequence). The CDR3 consists of 12 residues. CDR3 sequence reads: CSATGSHQPQHF. The CDR3 DNA follows: TGCAGTGCTACAGGGTCCCATCAGCCCCAGCATTTT.

This clonotype has ten or more counts. The chain couples TRBV15 to TRBJ1-2; D remains ambiguous. From germline, CDR1 is LNHNV and CDR2 YYDKDF (reference sequence). This CDR3 has 14 residues. The ends were cut back, 2 bases at V and 4 bases at J, with 11 bases in the middle. CDR3: CATSRIKESYGYTF. CDR3 DNA sequence: TGTGCCACCAGCAGAATAAAGGAGTCCTATGGCTACACCTTC.

This clonotype was found many times. V usage is TRBV27 and J usage is TRBJ2-7, with 9 bases identical to TRBD1. The V segment lost 8 bases and the J segment 2 bases; nucleotides outside the gene matches: 4. Looked up from germline, CDR1 is MNHEY and CDR2 is SMNVEV (reference sequence). The CDR3 sequence is 13 residues long. In DNA, the CDR3 is TGTGCCAGCGGAAGGGACAGGGCCTACGAGCAGTACTTC. Translating it yields CASGRDRAYEQYF.

This clonotype was detected ten times or more. The V and J genes are TRBV14 and TRBJ2-2, with 12 bases matching TRBD2. The V segment lost 0 bases and the J segment 1 base; nucleotides outside the gene matches: 3. The CDR3 is 18 residues long. Germline lookup yields CDR1 SGHDN and CDR2 FVKESK. The CDR3 nucleotides are TGTGCCAGCAGCCAAGATGGGACTAGCGGGCTGAACACCGGGGAGCTGTTTTTT. This gives the protein CASSQDGTSGLNTGELFF.

This clonotype was observed at least ten times. The chain joins TRBV6-2 or TRBV6-3 to TRBJ2-4; D ambiguous. The V and J ends lost 2 bases and 4 bases respectively, with 15 bases between them. This CDR3 contains 16 residues. CDR1 and CDR2 from the germline V gene are MNHEY and SVGEGT. As DNA, the CDR3 is TGTGCCAGCAGTTACCATATGGGTCTCGGAAAAAACATTCAGTACTTC. Translation: CASSYHMGLGKNIQYF.

This clonotype was observed many times. The genes are TRBV6-2 or TRBV6-3 and TRBJ1-5; no clear D. V lost 4 bases and J 0 bases, leaving 10 bases between the germline ends. The CDR3 totals 15 residues. Per germline, CDR1 MNHEY and CDR2 SVGEGT. DNA for the CDR3: TGTGCCAGCAGTTTCGGATCGATTAGCAATCAGCCCCAGCATTTT. Translation: CASSFGSISNQPQHF.

There are a few counts of this clonotype. This chain links TRBV2 with TRBJ2-7; D gene unclear. This CDR3 is built from 14 residues. Germline V gives CDR1 SNHLY, CDR2 FYNNEI. The V end lost 1 base, the J end lost 0 bases, and 7 bases lay between the germline ends. The DNA of the CDR3 is TGTGCCAGCAGTGAAGTTGTGGACTCCTACGAGCAGTACTTC. Translation: CASSEVVDSYEQYF.

At least ten counts were recorded for this clonotype. The chain combines TRBV6-1 with TRBJ2-2; 7 bases agree with TRBD1. Losses at the gene ends were 1 base for V and 4 bases for J; bases not matched to a gene: 12. The germline V gene has CDR1 MNHNS and CDR2 SASEGT. This CDR3 is built from 18 residues. In nucleotides, the CDR3 is TGTGCCAGCAGTGAAGGATCCTGGGGACAGATAACCACCGGGGAGCTGTTTTTT. It encodes CASSEGSWGQITTGELFF.

The V and J genes are TRBV6-1 and TRBJ1-4; D gene ambiguous. From germline, CDR1 is MNHNS and CDR2 SASEGT. The CDR3 is 16 amino acids. With 3 bases removed from V and 0 bases from J, the gap between germline ends came to 11 bases. The CDR3 coding sequence is TGTGCCAGCAGTGATAAGGGAACATCAACTAATGAAAAACTGTTTTTT. This translates into CASSDKGTSTNEKLFF.

This chain uses TRBV7-2 with TRBJ2-7, with 9 positions matching TRBD2. V trimming: 5 bases; J trimming: 7 bases; junction bases outside the gene matches: 9. The length of the CDR3 is 14 residues. Germline values: CDR1 SGHTA, CDR2 FQGNSA. The CDR3 is CASSEREARGEQYF. The CDR3 nucleotides read TGTGCCAGCAGCGAGCGGGAGGCAAGAGGAGAGCAGTACTTC.

The rearrangement uses TRBV12-3 or TRBV12-4 and TRBJ1-2; D possibly corresponds to TRBD1 (5 bases). Trimming stripped 5 bases from V and 0 bases from J, with 13 bases between. This CDR3 comprises 15 residues. The CDR3 bases are TGTGCCAGCAGTCCCGGAACAGGTCCTAACTATGGCTACACCTTC. This translates into CASSPGTGPNYGYTF.

The gene calls are TRBV19 and TRBJ1-2; D ambiguous. The CDR3 has 10 amino acids. The V end lost 6 bases, the J end lost 6 bases, and 5 bases lay between the germline ends. In germline, CDR1 is LNHDA, CDR2 SQIVND (reference sequence). The CDR3 protein is CASSRNGYTF. The CDR3 coding sequence is TGTGCCAGTAGCAGAAATGGCTACACCTTC. The full variable domain, with the rest looked up from reference TRBV19 and TRBJ1-2, is DGGITQSPKYLFRKEGQNVTLSCEQNLNHDAMYWYRQDPGQGLRLIYYSQIVNDFQKGDIAEGYSVSREKKESFPLTVTSAQKNPTAFYLCASSRNGYTFGSGTRLTVV.

This rearrangement joins TRBV20-1 to TRBJ2-2; D gene unclear. Trimming removed 3 bases at V and 1 base at J, with 9 bases between. This CDR3 contains 14 residues. CDR1 DFQATT and CDR2 SNEGSKA come from the germline V gene (reference sequence). The CDR3, as DNA: TGCAGTGCTAGGACTCCTTGGAACACCGGGGAGCTGTTTTTT. Amino acids: CSARTPWNTGELFF.

The chain carries TRBV6-5 and TRBJ1-5, with D perhaps matching TRBD1 (6 bases). V lost 4 bases, J lost 10 bases, and 11 bases lay in between. In germline, CDR1 is MNHEY, CDR2 SVGAGI. This CDR3 has 12 residues. CDR3 in DNA: TGTGCCAGCAGTTTTAGACAGGCCCCCCAGCATTTT. This sequence encodes CASSFRQAPQHF.

The rearrangement joins TRBV6-7 to TRBJ1-5; D remains unclear. TRBV6-7 qualifies as an ORF whose function is uncertain. The CDR3 is made up of 11 amino acids. Trimming took off 6 bases at V and 5 bases at J, with 5 bases between the two ends. CDR3 region: CASRPDQPQHF. The CDR3 DNA reads TGTGCCAGCAGACCTGATCAGCCCCAGCATTTT.

This chain links TRBV20-1 with TRBJ2-7; no clear D. Germline V gives CDR1 DFQATT, CDR2 SNEGSKA (reference sequence). This CDR3 is built from 12 residues. Trimming pared 5 bases from V and 5 bases from J, leaving 13 bases between. DNA for the CDR3: TGCAGTGCTCCGACCCCAGCCCACGAGCAGTACTTC. It specifies CSAPTPAHEQYF.

This clonotype was observed many times. The chain couples TRBV29-1 to TRBJ2-2; TRBD2 matches 7 bases. The V gene end was trimmed by 4 bases and the J gene end by 1 base; junction bases not matched to a gene: 6. The length of the CDR3 is 15 residues. Germline CDR1 SQVTM, CDR2 ANQGSEA. This chain's CDR3 is CSVGLAAKNTGELFF. In nucleotides, the CDR3 is TGCAGCGTTGGGCTAGCGGCTAAGAACACCGGGGAGCTGTTTTTT.

This clonotype occurred many times. The V call is TRBV9, the J call TRBJ1-6, with a weak D call TRBD1 (5 bases). From germline, CDR1 is SGDLS and CDR2 YYNGEE. V lost 3 bases and J lost 8, with 15 bases in between. This CDR3 spans 15 amino acids. CDR3 residues: CASSAGGGLDSPLHF. Written as DNA, the CDR3 is TGTGCCAGCAGCGCGGGGGGGGGACTGGATTCACCCCTCCACTTT.

V and J are TRBV6-1 and TRBJ1-1, with no clear D. This CDR3 region has 15 residues. Trimming removed 3 bases from V and 0 bases from J, with 11 bases in between. From germline, CDR1 is MNHNS and CDR2 SASEGT. The CDR3 sequence: CASSDTTPMNTEAFF. Written as DNA, the CDR3 is TGTGCCAGCAGTGACACGACACCGATGAACACTGAAGCTTTCTTT.

The CDR3 DNA reads as TGTGCCAGCAGCATTTCTTTGGGGTCTGCGGAGCTGTTTTTT. Its translation: CASSISLGSAELFF. This chain uses TRBV28 with TRBJ2-2; D is ambiguous. CDR1 is MDHEN, CDR2 SYDVKM, per germline. The CDR3 covers 14 residues. V was cut by 6 bases and J by 10 bases, with 18 bases left in between.

This clonotype came up many times. The chain has TRBV7-2 and TRBJ2-7; D is undetermined. Germline V gives CDR1 SGHTA, CDR2 FQGNSA. The CDR3 is 14 residues long. V was cut by 1 base and J by 3 bases, with 10 bases left in between. CDR3 amino acids: CASSLVPDIYEQYF. In nucleotides, the CDR3 is TGTGCCAGCAGCTTAGTCCCGGATATCTACGAGCAGTACTTC. Based on the CDR3 plus reference TRBV7-2 and TRBJ2-7, the full variable domain is GAGVSQSPSNKVTEKGKDVELRCDPISGHTALYWYRQSLGQGLEFLIYFQGNSAPDKSGLPSDRFSAERTGGSVSTLTIQRTQQEDSAVYLCASSLVPDIYEQYFGPGTRLTVT.

This clonotype was detected ten times or more. The chain couples TRBV28 to TRBJ1-3; D unclear. The germline V gene encodes CDR1 MDHEN and CDR2 SYDVKM. The CDR3 runs 16 residues. V dropped 3 bases and J dropped 0 bases, with 12 bases sitting between them. CDR3 in amino acids: CASSFPILASGNTIYF. The CDR3 DNA reads as TGTGCCAGCAGTTTCCCCATATTGGCCTCTGGAAACACCATATATTTT.

This clonotype was counted ten times or more. The V gene is TRBV6-5, the J gene TRBJ1-2, with 10 bases that match TRBD1. J lost 6 bases, V lost 10 bases, and 11 bases had no gene match. This CDR3 region has 14 residues. Germline V gene lookup returns CDR1 MNHEY and CDR2 SVGAGI. The CDR3 here is CAILRQGAFDGYTF. Here the CDR3 DNA reads TGTGCCATCTTAAGACAGGGGGCTTTTGATGGCTACACCTTC.

This clonotype was picked up many times. The chain links TRBV11-3 to TRBJ1-5; 8 positions agree with TRBD1. Germline lookup yields CDR1 SGHNT and CDR2 YENEEA. There are 16 residues in the CDR3. The J segment lost 7 bases and the V segment lost 5 bases, leaving 13 bases of the junction unmatched. DNA for the CDR3: TGTGCCAGCAGCCCCGGGGCTGGACAGGGCGGACAGCCCCAGCATTTT. Protein: CASSPGAGQGGQPQHF.

This clonotype was picked up many times. The J gene is TRBJ1-1, the V gene TRBV11-2; D is unclear. The CDR3 is 15 amino acids. V dropped 0 bases and J dropped 1 base, with 9 bases sitting between them. Germline V gives CDR1 SGHAT, CDR2 FQNNGV. DNA of the CDR3: TGTGCCAGCAGCTTAGATCGCCGGGGGAACACTGAAGCTTTCTTT. This encodes CASSLDRRGNTEAFF. Supplemented by reference TRBV11-2 and TRBJ1-1, the full variable domain reads EAGVAQSPRYKIIEKRQSVAFWCNPISGHATLYWYQQILGQGPKLLIQFQNNGVVDDSQLPKDRFSAERLKGVDSTLKIQPAKLEDSAVYLCASSLDRRGNTEAFFGQGTRLTVV.

This clonotype was counted many times. V is TRBV6-2 or TRBV6-3 and J is TRBJ2-6, with D possibly being TRBD1 (6 bases). The V end lost 2 bases, the J end lost 2 bases, and 22 bases lay between the germline ends. This CDR3 has 20 residues. Germline CDR1 MNHEY, CDR2 SVGEGT. CDR3 sequence: CASSYRTQGRFSPGANVLTF. CDR3 nucleotide sequence: TGTGCCAGCAGTTACCGAACACAGGGAAGATTCTCCCCTGGGGCCAACGTCCTGACTTTC.

The V call is TRBV28, the J call TRBJ1-1, with D tentatively TRBD1 (6 bases). The germline CDR1 and CDR2 sequences are MDHEN and SYDVKM. The CDR3 extends over 14 amino acids. Trimming shortened V by 4 bases and J by 1 base, and 10 bases separated the two germline ends. The CDR3 spells CASSSMDRNTEAFF. The DNA for the CDR3 is TGTGCCAGCAGTTCTATGGACAGGAACACTGAAGCTTTCTTT. Variable domain in full (rest from reference TRBV28 and TRBJ1-1): DVKVTQSSRYLVKRTGEKVFLECVQDMDHENMFWYRQDPGLGLRLIYFSYDVKMKEKGDIPEGYSVSREKKERFSLILESASTNQTSMYLCASSSMDRNTEAFFGQGTRLTVV.

The chain is built from TRBV28 and TRBJ1-6; 8 bases align to TRBD1. V lost 5 bases, J lost 8 bases, and 17 bases stayed unmatched. The germline gives CDR1 MDHEN, CDR2 SYDVKM. This CDR3 is built from 18 residues. The CDR3 DNA reads as TGTGCCAGCAGTCGAACCGGTAGGACAGGGAAAACAGATTCACCCCTCCACTTT. Its protein product is CASSRTGRTGKTDSPLHF.

The CDR3 region is CASSGQIYEQYF. The CDR3 DNA is TGTGCCAGCAGCGGACAGATCTACGAGCAGTACTTC. This sequence joins TRBV6-1 and TRBJ2-7, with D perhaps matching TRBD1 (6 bases). The CDR3 length is 12 residues. Looked up from germline, CDR1 is MNHNS and CDR2 is SASEGT. V gave up 6 bases and J gave up 3 bases, with 9 bases separating them.

There are many counts of this clonotype. The chain is built from TRBV4-1 and TRBJ2-7, with D tentatively TRBD2 (6 bases). The CDR3 has 13 amino acids. The V and J ends lost 4 bases and 12 bases respectively, with 19 bases between them. Germline lookup yields CDR1 MGHRA and CDR2 YSYEKL. The CDR3 coding sequence is TGCGCCAGCAGCCGGTTACCGGAGGGAGCGCCGTACTTC. It encodes CASSRLPEGAPYF.